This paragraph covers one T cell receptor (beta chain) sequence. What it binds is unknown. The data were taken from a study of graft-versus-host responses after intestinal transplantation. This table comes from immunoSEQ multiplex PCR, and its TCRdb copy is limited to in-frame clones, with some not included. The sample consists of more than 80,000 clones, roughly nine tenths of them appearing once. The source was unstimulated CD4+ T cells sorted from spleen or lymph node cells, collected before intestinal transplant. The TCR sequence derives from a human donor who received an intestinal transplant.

CDR3 DNA sequence: TGTGCCATCAGTGATCCGGGTATCAACAATGAGCAGTTCTTC. Amino acids: CAISDPGINNEQFF. The chain carries TRBV10-3 and TRBJ2-1; D unresolved. This CDR3 contains 14 residues. Deletions cut 3 bases from V and 5 bases from J, with 11 bases between. In germline, CDR1 is ENHRY, CDR2 SYGVKD.